These T cell receptor beta chains were read from a single sample in a study of shared clonotypes between healthy human individuals. This table comes from immunoSEQ multiplex PCR, and its TCRdb copy is limited to in-frame clones, with some not included. In the table there are about 650,000 clones, about 95% of which are singletons. Sequencing input: naive CD8+ T cells sorted from blood. The receptors originated from a woman in her 30s in good health. Both conserved end residues are part of each CDR3. D genes are given only for firm matches. Clone size, where shown, is once, few, many, or a class for clones that have expanded.

D gene	J gene	clone size	V gene	CDR3 DNA	CDR3 protein
TRBD1	TRBJ2-1	NA	TRBV6-5	TGTGCCAGCCGCTTTGGACAGGGGATCGGGAATGAGCAGTTCTTC	CASRFGQGIGNEQFF
TRBD2	TRBJ2-7	NA	TRBV28	TGTGCCAGCAGTTCGACTAGCGGGAGCCACGAGCAGTACTTC	CASSSTSGSHEQYF
NA	TRBJ2-7	once	TRBV2	TGTGCCAGCAGTGAGGCTAGCTCCTACGAGCAGTACTTC	CASSEASSYEQYF
NA	TRBJ1-3	NA	TRBV28	TGTGCCAGCAGTGTCAGGGAGGGACCAAGAAACACCATATATTTT	CASSVREGPRNTIYF
NA	TRBJ2-7	NA	TRBV7-2	TGTGCCAGCAGCCGCGCCTGGAACAGCCCGTCCTCCTACGAGCAGTACTTC	CASSRAWNSPSSYEQYF
NA	TRBJ2-7	NA	TRBV25-1	TGTGCCAGCGGTTGGGGGGGCGGAAGCTCCTACGAGCAGTACTTC	CASGWGGGSSYEQYF
NA	TRBJ1-1	NA	TRBV4-2	TGTGCCAGCAGCCAAGGGGACACTGAAGCTTTCTTT	CASSQGDTEAFF
NA	TRBJ2-4	NA	TRBV19	TGTGCCAGTAGTATAGATTTGGCTCACGAAGGGGGTGTCATTCAGTACTTC	CASSIDLAHEGGVIQYF
NA	TRBJ2-7	NA	TRBV5-1	TGCGCCAGCAGCTCTGGACGGGGCTCCTACGAGCAGTACTTC	CASSSGRGSYEQYF
NA	TRBJ2-3	NA	TRBV11-2	TGTGCCAGCAGCTTAGGCGGGTGGGGGCGCACAGATACGCAGTATTTT	CASSLGGWGRTDTQYF
NA	TRBJ2-7	NA	TRBV7-9	TGTGCCAGCAGCTTAGGGAGTGTCGCCTACGAGCAGTACTTC	CASSLGSVAYEQYF
TRBD2	TRBJ2-3	NA	TRBV9	TGTGCCAGCAGCGTAGAGGCGGGAGGGGGCACAGATACGCAGTATTTT	CASSVEAGGGTDTQYF
NA	TRBJ1-2	NA	TRBV19	TGTGCCAGTAGTATTGTGGGATCCCACTATGGCTACACCTTC	CASSIVGSHYGYTF
NA	TRBJ2-1	NA	TRBV7-3	TGTGCCAGCAGCCCCGCGGTCGGGGAGGTGGCTGAGCAGTTCTTC	CASSPAVGEVAEQFF
NA	TRBJ2-2	once	TRBV5-1	TGCGCCAGCAGCTTGTCACAGGGACGGTTCGGGGAGCTGTTTTTT	CASSLSQGRFGELFF
NA	TRBJ2-1	NA	TRBV7-2	TGTGCCAGCAGTCCCGGGCCAGCCGAAGACTCCTACAATGAGCAGTTCTTC	CASSPGPAEDSYNEQFF
NA	TRBJ2-2	NA	TRBV9	TGTGCCAGCAGCGTAGAGGAGACGTTTCACACCGGGGAGCTGTTTTTT	CASSVEETFHTGELFF
NA	TRBJ1-1	NA	TRBV29-1	TGCAGCGCGCTGGGTGGGCAGGCAAACACTGAAGCTTTCTTT	CSALGGQANTEAFF
NA	TRBJ1-2	NA	TRBV28	TGTGCCAGCAGAACCGGACAGAACTATGGCTACACCTTC	CASRTGQNYGYTF
NA	TRBJ1-1	NA	TRBV5-1	TGCGCCAGCAGCTTCATACCGGCAGAAGAGAACACTGAAGCTTTCTTT	CASSFIPAEENTEAFF
TRBD2	TRBJ2-7	NA	TRBV7-6	TGTGCCAGCAGCTTAGCCATACTAGCGGGAGAAGGCGAGCAGTACTTC	CASSLAILAGEGEQYF
NA	TRBJ1-1	few	TRBV27	TGTGCCAGCAGTTGGGGCACTGAAGCTTTCTTT	CASSWGTEAFF
NA	TRBJ2-7	NA	TRBV29-1	TGCAGCGTTATAACGGGAGATCAAGAGCAGTACTTC	CSVITGDQEQYF
TRBD2	TRBJ2-4	NA	TRBV29-1	TGCAGCGTTGATTGGCAGGGAGGGAAAAACATTCAGTACTTC	CSVDWQGGKNIQYF